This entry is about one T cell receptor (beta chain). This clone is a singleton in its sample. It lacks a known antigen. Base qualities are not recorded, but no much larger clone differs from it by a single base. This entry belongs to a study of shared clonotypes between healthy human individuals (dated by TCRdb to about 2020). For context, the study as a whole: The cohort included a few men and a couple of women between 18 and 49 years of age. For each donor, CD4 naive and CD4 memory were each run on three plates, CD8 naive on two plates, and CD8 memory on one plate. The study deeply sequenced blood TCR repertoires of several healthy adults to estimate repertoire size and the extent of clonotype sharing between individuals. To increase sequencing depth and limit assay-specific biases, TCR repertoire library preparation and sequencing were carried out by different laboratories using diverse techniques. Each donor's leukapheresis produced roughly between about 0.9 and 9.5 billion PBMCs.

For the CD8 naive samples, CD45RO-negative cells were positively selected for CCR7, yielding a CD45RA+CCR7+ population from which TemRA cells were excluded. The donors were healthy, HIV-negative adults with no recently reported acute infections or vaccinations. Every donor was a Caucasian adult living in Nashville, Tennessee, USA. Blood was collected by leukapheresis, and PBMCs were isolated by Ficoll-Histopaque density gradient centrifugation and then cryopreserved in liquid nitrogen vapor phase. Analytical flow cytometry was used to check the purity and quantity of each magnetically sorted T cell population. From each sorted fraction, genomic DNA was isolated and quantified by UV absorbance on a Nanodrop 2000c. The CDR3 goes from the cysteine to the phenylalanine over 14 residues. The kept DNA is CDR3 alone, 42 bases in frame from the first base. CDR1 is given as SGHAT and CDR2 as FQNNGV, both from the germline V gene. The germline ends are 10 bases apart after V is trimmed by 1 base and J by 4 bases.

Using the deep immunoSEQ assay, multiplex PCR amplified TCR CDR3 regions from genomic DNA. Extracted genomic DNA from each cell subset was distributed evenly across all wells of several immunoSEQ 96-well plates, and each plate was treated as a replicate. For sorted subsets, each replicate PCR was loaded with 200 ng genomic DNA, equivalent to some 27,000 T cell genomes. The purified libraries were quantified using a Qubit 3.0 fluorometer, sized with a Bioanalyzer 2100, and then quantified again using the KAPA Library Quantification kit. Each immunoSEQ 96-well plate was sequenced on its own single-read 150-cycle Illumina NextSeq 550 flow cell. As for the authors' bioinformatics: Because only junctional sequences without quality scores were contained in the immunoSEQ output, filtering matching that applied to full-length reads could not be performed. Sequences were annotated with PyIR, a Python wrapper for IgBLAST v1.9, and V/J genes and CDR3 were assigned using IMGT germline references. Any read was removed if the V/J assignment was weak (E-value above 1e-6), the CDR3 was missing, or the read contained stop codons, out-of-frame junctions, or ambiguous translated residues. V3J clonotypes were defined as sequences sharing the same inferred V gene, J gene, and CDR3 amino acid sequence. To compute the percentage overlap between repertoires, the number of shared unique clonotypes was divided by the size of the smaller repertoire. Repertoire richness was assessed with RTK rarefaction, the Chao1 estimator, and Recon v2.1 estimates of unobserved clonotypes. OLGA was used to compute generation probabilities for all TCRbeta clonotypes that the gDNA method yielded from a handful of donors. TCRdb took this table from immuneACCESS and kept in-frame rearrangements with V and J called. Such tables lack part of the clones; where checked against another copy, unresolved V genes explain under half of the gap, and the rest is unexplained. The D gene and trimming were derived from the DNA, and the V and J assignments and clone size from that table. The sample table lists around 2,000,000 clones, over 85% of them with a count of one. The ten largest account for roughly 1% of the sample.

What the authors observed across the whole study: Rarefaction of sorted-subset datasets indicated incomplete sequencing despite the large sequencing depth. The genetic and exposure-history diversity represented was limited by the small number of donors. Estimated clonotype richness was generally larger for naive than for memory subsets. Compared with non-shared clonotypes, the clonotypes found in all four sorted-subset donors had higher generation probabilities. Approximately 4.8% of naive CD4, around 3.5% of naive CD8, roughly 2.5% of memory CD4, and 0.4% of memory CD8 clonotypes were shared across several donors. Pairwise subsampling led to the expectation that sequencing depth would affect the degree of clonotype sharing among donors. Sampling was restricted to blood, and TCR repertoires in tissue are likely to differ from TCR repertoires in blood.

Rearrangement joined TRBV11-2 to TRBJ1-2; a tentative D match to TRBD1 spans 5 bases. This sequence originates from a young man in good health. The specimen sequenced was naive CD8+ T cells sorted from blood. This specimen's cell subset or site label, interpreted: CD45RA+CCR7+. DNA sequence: TGTGCCAGCAGCTTAGGTGTGGGACTCTATGGCTACACCTTC. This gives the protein CASSLGVGLYGYTF.